This T cell receptor (beta chain) is from a study of blood T cell repertoires in COVID-19. Study summary: Nucleic acid was either cDNA or gDNA, and it came from T cells, B-cell-depleted T cells, or PBMCs.

This clone was observed a single time. Seattle patient enrollment occurred during active infection, with longitudinal follow-up thereafter. Original data processing: Quantification of nucleated cells was approximated via reference gene primer amplification. This table comes from immunoSEQ multiplex PCR, and its TCRdb copy is limited to in-frame clones, with some not included. The V and J calls and clone size are taken from that table; D and trimming were inferred from the DNA. The sample comprises under 200,000 clones, around four fifths of which are singletons, and 0.95% rests with the top ten. The sequence came from a man between 60 and 75 years old with COVID-19, enrolled during active disease. Sequencing used peripheral blood.

The CDR3 loop is CASSIYLTGTANNEQFF. Written as DNA, the CDR3 is TGTGCCAGCAGCATCTACTTGACCGGGACAGCTAACAATGAGCAGTTCTTC. The gene calls are TRBV21-1 and TRBJ2-1; the table's TRBD1 call for D was not verified on the DNA. TRBV21-1 is designated a pseudogene. This CDR3 is built from 17 residues.